Detailed here is one T cell receptor beta chain. This sample was taken from a study of shared clonotypes between healthy human individuals. Between the trimmed V and J ends, which lost 4 bases and 1 base, there was a span of 18 bases. Looked up from germline, CDR1 is MNHNS and CDR2 is SASEGT. The CDR3 contains 17 residues. Genomic DNA of every subset was divided equally among multiple immunoSEQ plates. Libraries were prepared by immunoSEQ multiplex PCR; TCRdb keeps only in-frame clonotypes and omits some of them. The table has fewer than 3 million clones, just under 95% seen once. The rearrangement uses TRBV6-1 and TRBJ2-3; D not certain. The receptor comes from a man aged 18 to 30 in good health. Some clones in this sample may be carry-over from other donors' samples. The sequencing input was naive CD4+ T cells from PBMCs. The subset here: CD45RA+ positively selected. CDR3 DNA sequence: TGTGCCAGCAGTGGGGCGAAACTCGGCGTGGGCACAGATACGCAGTATTTT. This codes for CASSGAKLGVGTDTQYF.